This T cell receptor beta chain emerged from a study of blood T cell repertoires in COVID-19. Overall study: Sites in the United States, Italy and Spain provided acute and convalescent COVID-19 samples. Sample material is recorded as cDNA or gDNA derived from T cells, B-cell-depleted T cells, or PBMCs.

Methods used by the authors: By means of reference gene primer amplification, nucleated cell counts were estimated. Here immunoSEQ multiplex PCR was the method, and the copy in TCRdb shows in-frame clones only, minus some. The DNA gave D and trimming, while V, J and clone size come from that table. The sample includes 40,000 to 60,000 clones, around 84% of them seen just once. J lost 4 bases, V lost 9 bases, and 9 bases had no gene match. The CDR3 has 15 amino acids. Looked up from germline, CDR1 is LNHDA and CDR2 is SQIVND (reference sequence). The chain recombines TRBV19 with TRBJ2-1; 10 positions match TRBD1. The sequencing input was peripheral blood. This clonotype originated in a man aged 45-65 years with active COVID-19. CDR3 region: CASNPSGQGYNEQFF. CDR3 in DNA: TGTGCCAGCAACCCGTCGGGACAGGGGTACAATGAGCAGTTCTTC.